These 29 T cell receptor beta chains were sequenced from one sample in a study of cytomegalovirus exposure and HLA in healthy donors. Profiled with immunoSEQ multiplex PCR; TCRdb holds only in-frame clones, not every one. This sample yields over 110,000 clones, of which around nine tenths are seen a single time; approximately 10% belongs to the top ten. The sequencing input was PBMCs. These receptors were taken from a man aged 18-30 years in good health and CMV-seropositive.

The chain has TRBV11-3 and TRBJ2-7; 9 bases map to TRBD2. The CDR3 extends over 15 amino acids. Germline CDR1 and CDR2: SGHNT and YENEEA. Germline trimming cut 5 bases from V and 2 bases from J; bases unmatched to any gene: 7. In nucleotides, the CDR3 is TGTGCCAGCAGCCCGAGCCAGCGGGAGGCCTACGAGCAGTACTTC. This encodes CASSPSQREAYEQYF.

This clone was found a few times. The chain employs TRBV6-6 and TRBJ2-7, with 12 bases aligning to TRBD2. Germline assignment: CDR1 MNHNY and CDR2 SVGAGI (reference sequence). The CDR3 has 15 amino acids. The J segment lost 4 bases and the V segment lost 6 bases, leaving 7 bases of the junction unmatched. CDR3 nucleotide sequence: TGTGCCAGCAGCCCCGGACTAGCGGGGTGGTACGAGCAGTACTTC. Encoded protein: CASSPGLAGWYEQYF.

The rearrangement uses TRBV27 and TRBJ2-3, with 8 bases lining up with TRBD1. V was clipped by 5 bases and J by 0 bases; unmatched bases: 4. The germline V gene has CDR1 MNHEY and CDR2 SMNVEV (reference sequence). The CDR3 consists of 15 residues. This CDR3 is CASSTWTGSTDTQYF. The DNA for the CDR3 is TGTGCCAGCAGTACGTGGACAGGGAGCACAGATACGCAGTATTTT.

This chain links TRBV10-1 with TRBJ1-1; no clear D. V was pared by 5 bases and J by 8 bases, with 15 bases between. The CDR3 loop spans 13 amino acids. Germline V lookup: CDR1 WNHNN, CDR2 SYGVQD (reference sequence). The DNA of the CDR3 is TGCGCCAGCAGTCACGCAAATTCAGGAGAAGCTTTCTTT. It translates to CASSHANSGEAFF.

The rearrangement joins TRBV9 to TRBJ2-1; the D is unclear. Germline CDR1 reads SGDLS; CDR2 reads YYNGEE. There are 15 residues in the CDR3. V dropped 0 bases and J dropped 0 bases, with 7 bases sitting between them. Here the CDR3 reads CASSVGTHSYNEQFF. The CDR3 region has the DNA TGTGCCAGCAGCGTAGGAACACACTCCTACAATGAGCAGTTCTTC.

The rearrangement uses TRBV27 and TRBJ2-2, with D possibly being TRBD2 (6 bases). Trimming stripped 4 bases from V and 1 base from J, with 10 bases between. This CDR3 has 15 residues. The germline CDR1 and CDR2 sequences are MNHEY and SMNVEV (reference sequence). CDR3 sequence reads: CASSSSTRNTGELFF. The CDR3 nucleotides are TGTGCCAGCAGTTCCTCGACTAGGAACACCGGGGAGCTGTTTTTT.

This clone was counted between two and nine times. J is TRBJ1-1 and V is TRBV27; 8 nucleotides line up with TRBD1. CDR1 MNHEY and CDR2 SMNVEV come from the germline V gene (reference sequence). V gave up 8 bases and J gave up 5 bases; unmatched junction bases: 10. The CDR3 contains 14 residues. CDR3 in amino acids: CASSTDRGSTEAFF. DNA of the CDR3: TGTGCCAGCTCCACAGACAGGGGAAGTACTGAAGCTTTCTTT.

This chain joins TRBV7-2 and TRBJ1-1; TRBD1 is a possible D gene (5 bases). CDR3 size: 13 residues. Germline-derived CDR1 and CDR2 are SGHTA and FQGNSA. Trimming removed 7 bases from V and 4 bases from J, with 13 bases in between. CDR3 protein: CASIRRGITEAFF. CDR3 nucleotides: TGTGCCAGCATAAGGCGGGGGATCACTGAAGCTTTCTTT.

The chain links TRBV6-5 to TRBJ1-1, with TRBD1 matching over 7 bases. Germline loops: CDR1 MNHEY, CDR2 SVGAGI. Trimming took 3 bases from V and 3 from J; bases not matched to a gene: 7. There are 15 residues in the CDR3. The DNA of the CDR3 is TGTGCCAGCAGTTATATGGCGACAGGGTACACTGAAGCTTTCTTT. It encodes CASSYMATGYTEAFF.

The rearrangement joins TRBV5-1 to TRBJ2-1, with 8 bases matching TRBD2. Germline CDR1 SGHRS, CDR2 YFSETQ. The V gene end was trimmed by 2 bases and the J gene end by 3 bases; junction bases not matched to a gene: 4. This CDR3 is 15 amino acids long. The CDR3 DNA follows: TGCGCCAGCAGCTTTGGGACTAGAGGCTACAATGAGCAGTTCTTC. Residues: CASSFGTRGYNEQFF.

The chain couples TRBV2 to TRBJ2-2; D may be TRBD1 (5 bases). CDR3 length: 15 residues. V shed 7 bases and J shed 2 bases, with 14 bases lying between them. CDR1 is SNHLY and CDR2 is FYNNEI in the germline V gene. The CDR3 is CASTVTTVNTGELFF. The CDR3, as DNA: TGTGCCAGCACTGTAACGACAGTTAACACCGGGGAGCTGTTTTTT.

The J gene is TRBJ2-4, the V gene TRBV2; D is unclear. The CDR3 runs 16 residues. The V and J ends lost 0 bases and 0 bases respectively, with 9 bases between them. Germline CDR1 reads SNHLY; CDR2 reads FYNNEI. For the CDR3, the DNA is TGTGCCAGCAGTGAAGCGCTTCCGGTAGCCAAAAACATTCAGTACTTC. Amino acid sequence: CASSEALPVAKNIQYF.

The V call is TRBV6-6, the J call TRBJ1-5, with 7 bases identical to TRBD1. Trimming at V came to 5 bases and at J to 4 bases, leaving 5 bases not matched to a gene. The CDR3 sequence is 14 residues long. CDR1 and CDR2 (germline): MNHNY, SVGAGI (reference sequence). The CDR3 protein is CASSTGALNQPQHF. The CDR3 nucleotides are TGTGCCAGCAGTACAGGGGCCCTTAATCAGCCCCAGCATTTT.

This clone came up a few times. The gene calls are TRBV6-6 and TRBJ1-2; D gene unclear. V was shortened by 5 bases and J by 0 bases, with 10 bases between the two germline ends. The CDR3 runs to 14 residues. Per the germline V gene, CDR1 is MNHNY and CDR2 is SVGAGI (reference sequence). CDR3 nucleotides: TGTGCCAGCAGTCGACGGCGGACTAACTATGGCTACACCTTC. Amino acids: CASSRRRTNYGYTF.

The chain is built from TRBV5-8 and TRBJ1-2, with TRBD1 as a possible D gene (5 bases). The CDR3 is 14 residues long. Germline V gene sequence: CDR1 SGHTS, CDR2 YDEGEE. Trimming took off 4 bases at V and 5 bases at J, with 15 bases between the two ends. The CDR3 DNA reads TGTGCCAGCAGCCCGACGGGACGGGAGTATGGCTACACCTTC. Translating gives CASSPTGREYGYTF.

This chain joins TRBV29-1 and TRBJ2-1, with D uncertain. The V end lost 2 bases, the J end lost 5 bases, and 7 bases lay between the germline ends. This CDR3 has 12 residues. CDR1 and CDR2 from the germline V gene are SQVTM and ANQGSEA. The CDR3 sequence: CSVEQFHNEQFF. CDR3 sequence (DNA): TGCAGCGTTGAACAGTTCCACAATGAGCAGTTCTTC.

V usage is TRBV11-2 and J usage is TRBJ2-3, with 8 bases identical to TRBD1. Germline CDR1 SGHAT, CDR2 FQNNGV. V shed 5 bases, J shed 4 bases, and the junction held 11 bases outside the gene matches. The CDR3 contains 16 residues. The CDR3 protein is CASSKARGREPDTQYF. CDR3 nucleotide sequence: TGTGCCAGCAGCAAAGCCAGGGGGCGTGAGCCAGATACGCAGTATTTT.

The genes are TRBV18 and TRBJ2-2, with TRBD1 identical over 8 bases. The V gene's germline CDR1 is KGHSH and CDR2 LQKENI. The CDR3 runs to 15 residues. The J segment lost 5 bases and the V segment lost 6 bases, leaving 8 bases of the junction unmatched. CDR3 sequence reads: CASSGMRQGTGELFF. The CDR3 bases are TGTGCCAGCTCCGGCATGAGACAGGGGACCGGGGAGCTGTTTTTT.

This clone was seen once. The chain links TRBV29-1 to TRBJ1-1; a weak D match, TRBD1 (5 bases). Germline lookup yields CDR1 SQVTM and CDR2 ANQGSEA. The V and J ends lost 7 bases and 0 bases respectively, with 15 bases between them. This CDR3 spans 14 amino acids. In DNA, the CDR3 is TGCAGCGCCGAAGGGGTAGGGATGAACACTGAAGCTTTCTTT. This codes for CSAEGVGMNTEAFF.

The V and J genes are TRBV7-2 and TRBJ2-7, with 9 bases fitting TRBD1. Per germline, CDR1 SGHTA and CDR2 FQGNSA. The CDR3 contains 14 residues. Trimming took 3 bases from V and 3 from J; bases not matched to a gene: 3. CDR3 sequence reads: CASSFMTGGYEQYF. The CDR3 nucleotides read TGTGCCAGCAGCTTTATGACAGGGGGCTACGAGCAGTACTTC.

J is TRBJ1-1 and V is TRBV11-2; TRBD1 aligns across 7 bases. Germline assignment: CDR1 SGHAT and CDR2 FQNNGV. This CDR3 comprises 15 residues. V was pared by 5 bases and J by 2 bases, with 8 bases of the junction left unmatched. The CDR3 nucleotides are TGTGCCAGCAGCCAGAATAACAGGGGAAACACTGAAGCTTTCTTT. It encodes CASSQNNRGNTEAFF. Using reference TRBV11-2 and TRBJ1-1 for the parts outside the CDR3, the full variable domain is EAGVAQSPRYKIIEKRQSVAFWCNPISGHATLYWYQQILGQGPKLLIQFQNNGVVDDSQLPKDRFSAERLKGVDSTLKIQPAKLEDSAVYLCASSQNNRGNTEAFFGQGTRLTVV.

This clone was observed a few times. CDR3 DNA sequence: TGTGCCAGCAGAGGACTTAAAGAGTACTTC. As protein: CASRGLKEYF. The chain couples TRBV6-5 to TRBJ2-4; D is perhaps TRBD2 (5 bases). Germline V gene data show CDR1 as MNHEY and CDR2 as SVGAGI. V was trimmed by 6 bases and J by 14 bases, leaving 11 bases between them. The CDR3 extends over 10 amino acids.

V is TRBV27 and J is TRBJ2-7, with a weak D call TRBD1 (6 bases). Germline CDR1 MNHEY, CDR2 SMNVEV (reference sequence). Trimming shortened V by 2 bases and J by 4 bases, and 15 bases separated the two germline ends. This CDR3 has 15 amino acids. The CDR3 sequence is CASSLVGALSYEQYF. The DNA for the CDR3 is TGTGCCAGCAGTTTAGTGGGGGCCCTGAGTTACGAGCAGTACTTC.

The J gene is TRBJ2-1, the V gene TRBV10-3; tentative D call: TRBD1 (7 bases). The CDR3 covers 14 residues. Germline values: CDR1 ENHRY, CDR2 SYGVKD. Trimming pared 11 bases from V and 8 bases from J, leaving 22 bases between. The CDR3: CALSRTGGRYEQFF. In DNA form, the CDR3 reads TGTGCCCTCTCGAGGACAGGAGGGAGGTATGAGCAGTTCTTC.

This chain connects TRBV5-4 to TRBJ1-1; the D gene is possibly TRBD1 (6 bases). Trimming took 4 bases from V and 1 from J, leaving 11 bases between them. There are 14 residues in the CDR3. Germline V gives CDR1 SGHNT, CDR2 YYREEE (reference sequence). This CDR3 is CASSPGQKNTEAFF. CDR3 DNA sequence: TGTGCCAGCAGCCCCGGACAGAAGAACACTGAAGCTTTCTTT.

This chain uses TRBV20-1 with TRBJ2-1; D might be TRBD2 (6 bases). The length of the CDR3 is 11 residues. The germline V gene encodes CDR1 DFQATT and CDR2 SNEGSKA (reference sequence). The CDR3 DNA sequence: TGCGTCGGGACTCCCAGTTTTGAGCAGTTCTTC. Translation: CVGTPSFEQFF.

The chain has TRBV27 and TRBJ1-5; 7 nucleotides align to TRBD1. Germline V gives CDR1 MNHEY, CDR2 SMNVEV (reference sequence). V was clipped by 6 bases and J by 2 bases; unmatched bases: 7. The CDR3 totals 15 residues. The CDR3 region is CASRPNRGGNQPQHF. The CDR3 DNA follows: TGTGCCAGCAGGCCCAACAGGGGTGGCAATCAGCCCCAGCATTTT.

In its sample, this clone was seen once. This chain joins TRBV2 and TRBJ2-7; TRBD1 matches at 7 bases. The V gene's germline CDR1 is SNHLY and CDR2 FYNNEI. The CDR3 sequence is 12 residues long. Losses at the gene ends were 2 bases for V and 6 bases for J; bases not matched to a gene: 1. The CDR3 nucleotides read TGTGCCAGCAGTGAACAGGGGGTCGAGCAGTACTTC. Its translation is CASSEQGVEQYF.

This sequence joins TRBV7-9 and TRBJ2-5, with TRBD1 identical over 9 bases. Germline V gene lookup returns CDR1 SEHNR and CDR2 FQNEAQ (reference sequence). CDR3 length: 15 residues. After removal of 5 bases from V and 4 bases from J, the junction contained 8 bases not matched to a gene. In DNA, the CDR3 is TGTGCCAGCAGCCCGGGACAGGGATATCGAGAGACCCAGTACTTC. This encodes CASSPGQGYRETQYF.